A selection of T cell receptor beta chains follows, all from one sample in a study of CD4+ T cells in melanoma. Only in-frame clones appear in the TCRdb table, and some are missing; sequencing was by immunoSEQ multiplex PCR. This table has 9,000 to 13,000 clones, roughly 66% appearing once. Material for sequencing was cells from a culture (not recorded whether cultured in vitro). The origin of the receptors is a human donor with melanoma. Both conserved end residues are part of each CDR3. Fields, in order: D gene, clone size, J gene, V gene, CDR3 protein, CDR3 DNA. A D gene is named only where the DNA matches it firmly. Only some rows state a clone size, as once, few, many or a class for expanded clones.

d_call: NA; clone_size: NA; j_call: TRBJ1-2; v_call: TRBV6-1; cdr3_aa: CASSGQVSGYGYTF; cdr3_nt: TGTGCCAGCAGTGGACAGGTTTCCGGCTATGGCTACACCTTC
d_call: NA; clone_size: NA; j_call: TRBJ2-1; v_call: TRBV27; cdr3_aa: CASSLAVNPYNEQFF; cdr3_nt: TGTGCCAGCAGTTTAGCAGTGAACCCCTACAATGAGCAGTTCTTC
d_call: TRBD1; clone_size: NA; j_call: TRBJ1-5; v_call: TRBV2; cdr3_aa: CAIPGGSNQPQHF; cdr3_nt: TGTGCCATCCCAGGGGGATCTAATCAGCCCCAGCATTTT
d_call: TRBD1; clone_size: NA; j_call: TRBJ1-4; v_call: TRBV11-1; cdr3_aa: CASSPTGGVEKLFF; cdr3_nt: TGTGCCAGCAGCCCGACAGGGGGTGTGGAAAAACTGTTTTTT
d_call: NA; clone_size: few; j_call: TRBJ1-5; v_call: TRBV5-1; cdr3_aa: CASIPVGSNQPQHF; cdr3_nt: TGCGCCAGCATCCCGGTCGGTAGCAATCAGCCCCAGCATTTT
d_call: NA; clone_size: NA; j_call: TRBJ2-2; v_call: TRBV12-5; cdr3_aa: CASGLVLGVRYTGELFF; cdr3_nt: TGTGCTAGTGGTTTGGTACTAGGGGTTCGGTACACCGGGGAGCTGTTTTTT
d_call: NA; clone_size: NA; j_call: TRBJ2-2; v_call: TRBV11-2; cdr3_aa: CASSLELTQGTRELFF; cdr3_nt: TGTGCCAGCAGCTTAGAGCTAACCCAGGGGACCAGGGAGCTGTTTTTT
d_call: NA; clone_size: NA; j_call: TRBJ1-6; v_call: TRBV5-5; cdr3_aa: CASSFDPRGRPLHF; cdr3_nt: TGTGCCAGCAGCTTTGACCCTCGAGGGAGACCCCTCCACTTT
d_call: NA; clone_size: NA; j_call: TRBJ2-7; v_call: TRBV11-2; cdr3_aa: CASSLVGRDLYEQYF; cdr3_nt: TGTGCCAGCAGCTTAGTAGGCAGAGACTTATACGAACAGTACTTC
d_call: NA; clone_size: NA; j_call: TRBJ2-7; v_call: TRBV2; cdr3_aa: CASSFPLSYEQYF; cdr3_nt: TGTGCCAGCTCGTTCCCGTTGTCCTACGAGCAGTACTTC
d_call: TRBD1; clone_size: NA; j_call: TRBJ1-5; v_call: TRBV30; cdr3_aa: CAWKTAGGISPQHF; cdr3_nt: TGTGCCTGGAAGACCGCAGGGGGGATCAGCCCCCAGCATTTT
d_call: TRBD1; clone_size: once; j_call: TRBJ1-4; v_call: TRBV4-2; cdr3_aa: CASSPQGTGPATNEKLFF; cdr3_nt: TGTGCCAGCAGCCCACAGGGGACAGGGCCAGCAACTAATGAAAAACTGTTTTTT
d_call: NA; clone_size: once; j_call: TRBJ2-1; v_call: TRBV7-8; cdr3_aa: CASSWDGSGNEQFF; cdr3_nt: TGTGCCAGCAGCTGGGACGGGAGTGGGAATGAGCAGTTCTTC
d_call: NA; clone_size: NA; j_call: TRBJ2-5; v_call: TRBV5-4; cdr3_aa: CASSLEAPAPGRETQYF; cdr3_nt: TGTGCCAGCAGCTTAGAAGCCCCTGCCCCAGGGCGAGAGACCCAGTACTTC